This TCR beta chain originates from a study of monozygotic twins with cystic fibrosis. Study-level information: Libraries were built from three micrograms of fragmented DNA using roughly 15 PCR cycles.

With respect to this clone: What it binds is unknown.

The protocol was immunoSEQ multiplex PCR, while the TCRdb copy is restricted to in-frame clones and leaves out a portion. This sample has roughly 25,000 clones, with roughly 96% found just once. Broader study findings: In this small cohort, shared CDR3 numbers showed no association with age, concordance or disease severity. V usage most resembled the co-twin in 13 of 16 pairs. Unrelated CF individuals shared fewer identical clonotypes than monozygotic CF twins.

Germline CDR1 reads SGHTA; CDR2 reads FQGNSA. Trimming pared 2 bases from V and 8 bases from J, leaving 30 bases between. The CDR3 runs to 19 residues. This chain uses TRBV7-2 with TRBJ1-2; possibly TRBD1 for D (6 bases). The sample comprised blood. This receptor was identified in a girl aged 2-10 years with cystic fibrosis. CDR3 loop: CASSLLGYAGGRPVEGYTF. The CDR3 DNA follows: TGTGCCAGCAGCTTATTAGGTTACGCCGGGGGCAGGCCGGTAGAAGGCTACACCTTC.